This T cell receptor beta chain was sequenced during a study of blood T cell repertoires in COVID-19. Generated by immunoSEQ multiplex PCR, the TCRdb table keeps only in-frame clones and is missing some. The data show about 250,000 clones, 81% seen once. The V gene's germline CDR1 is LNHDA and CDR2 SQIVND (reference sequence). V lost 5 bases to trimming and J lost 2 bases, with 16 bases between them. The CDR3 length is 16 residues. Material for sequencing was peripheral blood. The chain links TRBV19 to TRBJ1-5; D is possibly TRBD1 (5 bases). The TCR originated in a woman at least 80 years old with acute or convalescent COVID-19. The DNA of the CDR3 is TGTGCCAGTAGTGGGGGGGGGAATACGGGCAATCAGCCCCAGCATTTT. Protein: CASSGGGNTGNQPQHF.